Following are 26 T cell receptor beta chains from one sample sequenced in a study of radiotherapy plus CTLA-4 blockade in lung cancer. Data came from immunoSEQ multiplex PCR; TCRdb stores just in-frame clones and leaves some out. The data hold 90,000 to 100,000 clones, with roughly 85% observed a single time. The sample was peripheral blood, taken from a patient treated with radiotherapy plus ipilimumab. Receptor source: a human donor with non-small cell lung cancer that progressed on radiotherapy plus ipilimumab.

This rearrangement joins TRBV6-1 to TRBJ2-7, with D tentatively TRBD1 (5 bases). Trimming pared 0 bases from V and 5 bases from J, leaving 8 bases between. The CDR3 has 13 residues. The germline gives CDR1 MNHNS, CDR2 SASEGT. The CDR3 loop is CASSEAQGNEQYV. The CDR3 DNA sequence: TGTGCCAGCAGTGAAGCGCAGGGTAACGAGCAGTACGTC.

This chain links TRBV2 with TRBJ2-7, with 8 bases matching TRBD1. Germline V gives CDR1 SNHLY, CDR2 FYNNEI. V lost 6 bases, J lost 2 bases, and 3 bases stayed unmatched. CDR3 size: 13 residues. The CDR3 loop is CASRDRVPYEQYF. The CDR3 DNA follows: TGTGCCAGCAGGGACAGGGTACCCTACGAGCAGTACTTC. Full variable domain (rest looked up from reference TRBV2 and TRBJ2-7): EPEVTQTPSHQVTQMGQEVILRCVPISNHLYFYWYRQILGQKVEFLVSFYNNEISEKSEIFDDQFSVERPDGSNFTLKIRSTKLEDSAMYFCASRDRVPYEQYFGPGTRLTVT.

This clone was observed a single time. This sequence joins TRBV6-1 and TRBJ2-5; perhaps TRBD1 as D (7 bases). The J call may be incorrect, as the DNA end agrees better with TRBJ2-7. CDR1 and CDR2 from the germline V gene are MNHNS and SASEGT. The CDR3 is 14 residues long. Here the CDR3 reads CASTGGRFPYEQYF. CDR3 DNA: TGTGCCAGCACAGGGGGGAGGTTCCCCTACGAGCAGTACTTC.

This clone appeared once. The chain combines TRBV29-1 with TRBJ2-3, with TRBD2 matching 7 bases. V lost 5 bases and J lost 1; bases outside the gene matches: 3. The CDR3 spans 13 residues. From germline, CDR1 is SQVTM and CDR2 ANQGSEA. The CDR3 region is CSVKAGGTDTQYF. The CDR3 region has the DNA TGCAGCGTTAAGGCGGGAGGCACAGATACGCAGTATTTT.

This rearrangement joins TRBV6-1 to TRBJ2-7; tentative D call: TRBD1 (6 bases). Germline CDR1 and CDR2: MNHNS and SASEGT. This CDR3 region has 15 residues. Trimming removed 6 bases from V and 0 bases from J, with 15 bases in between. CDR3 in amino acids: CASRPTGPSSYEQYV. For the CDR3, the DNA is TGTGCCAGCAGACCGACAGGTCCTAGCTCCTACGAGCAGTACGTC.

This sequence joins TRBV28 and TRBJ1-2, with TRBD1 matching over 7 bases. There are 15 residues in the CDR3. The V and J ends lost 4 bases and 4 bases, in that order; junction bases with no gene match: 9. Germline V gene data show CDR1 as MDHEN and CDR2 as SYDVKM. The CDR3 sequence is CASSSGQAVVYGYTF. The CDR3 bases are TGTGCCAGCAGTTCCGGACAGGCCGTCGTCTATGGCTACACCTTC.

V usage is TRBV19 and J usage is TRBJ2-1, with 7 bases matching TRBD1. Germline V lookup: CDR1 LNHDA, CDR2 SQIVND (reference sequence). The CDR3 contains 16 residues. After removal of 5 bases from V and 3 bases from J, the junction contained 10 bases not matched to a gene. CDR3 DNA: TGTGCCAGTAGTGGGGGAGACAGGGCCTTCTACAATGAGCAGTTCTTC. This codes for CASSGGDRAFYNEQFF.

CDR3: CASSAYDRGRCHEQYF. CDR3 nucleotide sequence: TGTGCCAGCAGCGCTTACGACAGGGGAAGGTGTCACGAGCAGTACTTC. The chain combines TRBV21-1 with TRBJ2-7; the table's D gene call, TRBD1, was not cross checked with the DNA. TRBV21-1 counts as a pseudogene. This CDR3 has 16 residues.

The chain links TRBV25-1 to TRBJ2-1; 8 nucleotides agree with TRBD2. The V gene end was trimmed by 4 bases and the J gene end by 4 bases; junction bases not matched to a gene: 6. CDR1 is MGHDK and CDR2 is SYGVNS in the germline V gene. CDR3 size: 15 residues. This CDR3 reads CASSGDRGGYNEQFF. Here the CDR3 DNA reads TGTGCCAGCAGTGGAGATCGGGGGGGGTACAATGAGCAGTTCTTC.

This clone occurred a few times. This chain connects TRBV7-2 to TRBJ1-4; D unclear. V was cut by 5 bases and J by 4 bases, with 2 bases left in between. This CDR3 comprises 11 residues. The germline V gene encodes CDR1 SGHTA and CDR2 FQGNSA. The DNA of the CDR3 is TGTGCCAGCAGCAATAATGAAAAACTGTTTTTT. Residues: CASSNNEKLFF. Full variable domain (remainder filled in from reference TRBV7-2 and TRBJ1-4): GAGVSQSPSNKVTEKGKDVELRCDPISGHTALYWYRQSLGQGLEFLIYFQGNSAPDKSGLPSDRFSAERTGGSVSTLTIQRTQQEDSAVYLCASSNNEKLFFGSGTQLSVL.

This clone was found once. The V gene is TRBV9, the J gene TRBJ2-1, with a weak D call TRBD1 (6 bases). The CDR3 has 13 residues. V was cut by 0 bases and J by 9 bases, with 10 bases left in between. Germline lookup yields CDR1 SGDLS and CDR2 YYNGEE. CDR3 amino acids: CASSVGGGSEQFF. For the CDR3, the DNA is TGTGCCAGCAGCGTAGGTGGGGGCTCTGAGCAGTTCTTC.

J is TRBJ2-5 and V is TRBV7-9; 9 positions match TRBD2. The CDR3 length is 17 residues. J gave up 2 bases and V 3 bases, and 10 bases lay outside the gene matches. In germline, CDR1 is SEHNR, CDR2 FQNEAQ (reference sequence). The CDR3 nucleotides are TGTGCCAGCAGCTTTCATTTGGCTAGCGGGGAGCAAGAGACCCAGTACTTC. Protein product: CASSFHLASGEQETQYF.

The chain has TRBV27 and TRBJ2-2; TRBD1 aligns across 9 bases. Germline CDR1 is MNHEY and CDR2 is SMNVEV (reference sequence). CDR3 length: 16 residues. With 7 bases clipped from V and 4 bases from J, the junction kept 10 bases outside the gene matches. The CDR3 sequence is CASKLVTGGGTGELFF. Written as DNA, the CDR3 is TGTGCCAGCAAATTAGTGACAGGGGGAGGCACCGGGGAGCTGTTTTTT.

The rearrangement links TRBV2 to TRBJ2-2; no clear D. CDR3 size: 14 residues. V was cut by 3 bases and J by 1 base, with 6 bases left in between. Germline CDR1 reads SNHLY; CDR2 reads FYNNEI. CDR3 sequence reads: CASSEYRNTGELFF. CDR3 DNA: TGTGCCAGCAGTGAGTACAGGAACACCGGGGAGCTGTTTTTT.

The chain joins TRBV9 to TRBJ1-2, with 9 bases fitting TRBD1. Germline CDR1 SGDLS, CDR2 YYNGEE. This CDR3 region has 14 residues. The V and J ends lost 0 bases and 3 bases, in that order; junction bases with no gene match: 0. This CDR3 is CASSVGTGDYGYTF. The CDR3 DNA is TGTGCCAGCAGCGTAGGGACAGGGGACTATGGCTACACCTTC.

The V gene is TRBV25-1, the J gene TRBJ1-3; D remains unclear. V lost 4 bases and J 8 bases, leaving 21 bases between the germline ends. The length of the CDR3 is 16 residues. CDR1 and CDR2 from the germline V gene are MGHDK and SYGVNS. The CDR3 reads CASSGISGPSRHTIYF. As DNA, the CDR3 is TGTGCCAGCAGTGGGATCTCCGGGCCGTCGCGACACACCATATATTTT.

This clone turned up a few times. This sequence joins TRBV28 and TRBJ1-4; D uncertain. Germline loops: CDR1 MDHEN, CDR2 SYDVKM. The CDR3 consists of 14 residues. Trimming shortened V by 8 bases and J by 3 bases, and 13 bases separated the two germline ends. The CDR3 DNA sequence: TGTGCCAGCCGACCAGGAGGAGCTAATGAAAAACTGTTTTTT. Translated: CASRPGGANEKLFF.

This chain connects TRBV2 to TRBJ2-3; D not resolved. The CDR3 length is 12 residues. Germline lookup yields CDR1 SNHLY and CDR2 FYNNEI. The ends were cut back, 7 bases at V and 2 bases at J, with 7 bases in the middle. The CDR3 spells CASNRVTDTQYF. The CDR3 DNA reads TGTGCCAGCAATAGGGTCACAGATACGCAGTATTTT.

The V gene is TRBV6-1, the J gene TRBJ2-2; TRBD1 might be the D (6 bases). V lost 7 bases to trimming and J lost 5 bases, with 14 bases between them. CDR3 size: 14 residues. The V gene's germline CDR1 is MNHNS and CDR2 SASEGT. The CDR3 DNA is TGTGCCAGCAAATTGGGGGCGCGGACCGGGGAGCTGTTTTTT. It codes for CASKLGARTGELFF.

The table lists this clone with a count of one. The chain joins TRBV6-1 to TRBJ1-5; D uncertain. The CDR3 covers 13 residues. The V gene's germline CDR1 is MNHNS and CDR2 SASEGT. Trimming took off 4 bases at V and 7 bases at J, with 11 bases between the two ends. The CDR3 here is CASSVVENQPQHF. The CDR3, as DNA: TGTGCCAGCAGTGTGGTAGAAAACCAGCCCCAGCATTTT.

V is TRBV10-2 and J is TRBJ1-2, with D unclear. The CDR3 consists of 14 residues. Trimming stripped 7 bases from V and 6 bases from J, with 18 bases between. Germline V lookup: CDR1 WSHSY, CDR2 SAAADI. The CDR3, as DNA: TGCGCCAGCACCCGGACGGCCGTCGGCCATGGCTACACCTTC. Encoded protein: CASTRTAVGHGYTF.

The chain couples TRBV2 to TRBJ2-1; D remains unclear. V gave up 5 bases and J gave up 2 bases, with 13 bases separating them. This CDR3 region has 15 residues. Per the germline V gene, CDR1 is SNHLY and CDR2 is FYNNEI. In DNA, the CDR3 is TGTGCCAGCAGTAGAGAGAGTAGAGCCTACAATGAGCAGTTCTTC. Translation gives CASSRESRAYNEQFF.

The rearrangement links TRBV6-1 to TRBJ2-1, with a possible D match to TRBD2 (5 bases). Between the trimmed V and J ends, which lost 6 bases and 6 bases, there was a span of 15 bases. CDR1 and CDR2 (germline): MNHNS, SASEGT. This CDR3 is built from 14 residues. The CDR3 sequence: CASSNREGPNEQFF. CDR3 nucleotide sequence: TGTGCCAGCAGCAACCGAGAGGGCCCCAATGAGCAGTTCTTC.

V gene TRBV6-6 combines with J gene TRBJ2-2; no reliable D call. Trimming cost V 6 bases and J 2 bases, with 4 bases left between them. The V gene's germline CDR1 is MNHNY and CDR2 SVGAGI (reference sequence). CDR3 length equals 12 residues. CDR3 in amino acids: CASRRNTGELFF. The CDR3 nucleotides are TGTGCCAGCAGGCGTAACACCGGGGAGCTGTTTTTT.

The chain has TRBV7-2 and TRBJ2-1, with D tentatively TRBD2 (5 bases). The V and J ends lost 4 bases and 7 bases respectively, with 8 bases between them. The length of the CDR3 is 12 residues. Germline CDR1 SGHTA, CDR2 FQGNSA. This CDR3 reads CASSSWRNEQFF. The DNA of the CDR3 is TGTGCCAGCAGCTCCTGGAGGAATGAGCAGTTCTTC.

This clone was detected only once. The rearrangement uses TRBV27 and TRBJ2-2; 7 bases line up with TRBD1. CDR3 length equals 12 residues. Germline CDR1 is MNHEY and CDR2 is SMNVEV (reference sequence). V dropped 6 bases and J dropped 5; count of bases not matched to a gene: 0. CDR3 DNA sequence: TGTGCCAGCAGGACAGGGACCGGGGAGCTGTTTTTT. This encodes CASRTGTGELFF.